The sequence of this T cell receptor beta chain was determined in a study of blood T cell repertoires in COVID-19. The wider study: Researchers got acute and convalescent COVID-19 samples from the United States, Italy and Spain. In each case, the material was cDNA or gDNA derived from T cells, B-cell-depleted T cells, or PBMCs.

As handled by the study authors: By means of reference gene primer amplification, nucleated cell counts were estimated. Libraries were prepared by immunoSEQ multiplex PCR; TCRdb keeps only in-frame clonotypes and omits some of them. V and J calls and clone size are given by that table; D and trimming were obtained from the DNA. The data contain about 160,000 clones, around 80% of them singletons. This CDR3 spans 15 amino acids. V lost 4 bases, J lost 5 bases, and 5 bases stayed unmatched. Germline V gene data show CDR1 as WNHNN and CDR2 as SYGVQD (reference sequence). The sample was peripheral blood. This receptor was taken from a woman aged 80 or over with acute or convalescent COVID-19. This chain joins TRBV10-1 and TRBJ2-5; TRBD1 matches at 12 bases. The CDR3 reads CASSAGTGGRETQYF. CDR3 DNA: TGCGCCAGCAGTGCCGGGACAGGGGGCCGGGAGACCCAGTACTTC.